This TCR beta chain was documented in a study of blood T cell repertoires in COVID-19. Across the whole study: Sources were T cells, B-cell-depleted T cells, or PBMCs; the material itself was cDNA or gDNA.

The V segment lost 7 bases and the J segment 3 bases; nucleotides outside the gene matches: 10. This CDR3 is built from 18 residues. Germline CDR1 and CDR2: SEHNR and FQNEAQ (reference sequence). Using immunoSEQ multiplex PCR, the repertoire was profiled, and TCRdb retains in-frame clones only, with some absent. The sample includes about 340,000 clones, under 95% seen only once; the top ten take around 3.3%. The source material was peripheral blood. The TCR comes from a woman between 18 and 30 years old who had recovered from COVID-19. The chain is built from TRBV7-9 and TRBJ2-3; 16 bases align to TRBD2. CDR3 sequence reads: CASIQGLAGGPLTDTQYF. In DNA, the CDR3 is TGTGCCAGCATCCAGGGACTAGCGGGAGGGCCCTTAACAGATACGCAGTATTTT.